Listed below are T cell receptor beta chains from one sample, sequenced in a study of early T cells in non-severe SARS-CoV-2 infection. TCRdb reanalysed the 5' RACE reads using MiXCR and keeps one entry per CDR3 protein. The table records tens of thousands of distinct CDR3 sequences, roughly 5.9% of them present only once. The sequencing sample was made of whole blood. The receptors come from an adult who was a healthcare worker with PCR-confirmed SARS-CoV-2 infection or an uninfected control (not recorded which). The CDR3 runs from the conserved cysteine through the conserved F or W. The D gene is left open where the match is weak. Expanded clones are given a class, and other clones once, few, many or no size at all.

TRBV9	TRBJ2-1	-	many	CASSQEGNGYNEQFF	TGTGCCAGCAGCCAAGAAGGAAATGGTTACAATGAGCAGTTCTTC
TRBV20-1	TRBJ2-1	TRBD2	-	CSARVLQRGISYNEQFF	TGCAGTGCTAGAGTGTTGCAGCGGGGGATATCCTACAATGAGCAGTTCTTC
TRBV5-1	TRBJ2-1	TRBD2	many	CASSLALAGDEQFF	TGCGCCAGCAGCTTGGCACTAGCGGGGGATGAGCAGTTCTTC
TRBV5-1	TRBJ1-2	-	many	CASSYGAALNGYTF	TGCGCCAGCAGCTACGGGGCAGCTCTCAATGGCTACACCTTC
TRBV29-1	TRBJ2-7	-	-	CSVEARGGTGYEQYF	TGCAGCGTTGAAGCAAGGGGAGGGACAGGCTACGAGCAGTACTTC
TRBV3-1	TRBJ2-5	-	-	CASSPGTVFWETQYF	TGTGCCAGCAGCCCGGGGACCGTTTTTTGGGAGACCCAGTACTTC
TRBV5-4	TRBJ2-1	TRBD2	once	CASSSRGGRINEQFF	TGTGCCAGCAGCTCAAGAGGCGGGAGAATCAATGAGCAGTTCTTC
TRBV7-2	TRBJ2-5	-	-	CASSPRRGGETQYF	TGTGCCAGCAGCCCCCGGCGGGGCGGAGAGACCCAGTACTTC
TRBV7-2	TRBJ2-7	TRBD1	-	CASSRDRDRSYEQYF	TGTGCCAGCAGCCGTGACCGGGACAGGTCCTACGAGCAGTACTTC
TRBV4-1	TRBJ1-5	TRBD1	few	CASSQGTGSGQPQHF	TGCGCCAGCAGCCAAGGGACAGGCTCAGGCCAGCCCCAGCATTTT
TRBV5-6	TRBJ1-2	-	many	CASSLWRGSYTF	TGTGCCAGCAGCTTGTGGAGGGGCAGCTACACCTTC
TRBV9	TRBJ1-1	-	many	CASSVGSWAGVHTEAFF	TGTGCCAGCAGCGTAGGAAGTTGGGCAGGGGTGCACACTGAAGCTTTCTTT
TRBV29-1	TRBJ2-7	-	-	CSGGHGYGDEQYF	TGCAGCGGGGGGCACGGGTATGGAGACGAGCAGTACTTC
TRBV6-6	TRBJ2-3	-	-	CASSYSSTDTQYF	TGTGCCAGCAGTTACTCGAGCACAGATACGCAGTATTTT
TRBV6-5	TRBJ1-1	-	few	CASSSRPWGGTEAFF	TGTGCCAGCAGTTCTCGACCGTGGGGAGGTACTGAAGCTTTCTTT
TRBV11-2	TRBJ1-1	-	few	CASSIRVNTEAFF	TGTGCCAGCAGCATCAGGGTGAACACTGAAGCTTTCTTT
TRBV7-2	TRBJ2-7	-	many	CASSFATLEQYF	TGTGCCAGCAGCTTCGCCACCCTCGAGCAGTACTTC
TRBV6-2/TRBV6-3	TRBJ2-3	-	many	CASSHSSDTQYF	TGTGCCAGCAGCCACAGCTCTGATACGCAGTATTTT
TRBV7-2	TRBJ2-2	TRBD2	few	CASSLAVVSSGGTFTGELFF	TGTGCCAGCAGCTTGGCTGTAGTTTCGAGCGGGGGGACCTTCACCGGGGAGCTGTTTTTT
TRBV5-1	TRBJ2-7	TRBD1	many	CASSETGGYEQYF	TGCGCCAGCAGCGAGACAGGGGGTTACGAGCAGTACTTC
TRBV5-1	TRBJ2-3	-	few	CASSLGRVSDTQYF	TGCGCCAGCAGCTTGGGAAGGGTTTCCGATACGCAGTATTTT
TRBV12-5	TRBJ2-1	-	-	CASGPPPDNEQFF	TGTGCTAGTGGCCCCCCCCCTGACAATGAGCAGTTCTTC
TRBV4-1	TRBJ1-1	-	many	CASSQGSGGKLNTEAFF	TGCGCCAGCAGCCAAGGATCCGGCGGGAAATTGAACACTGAAGCTTTCTTT
TRBV27	TRBJ2-3	-	many	CASTPRGTDTQYF	TGTGCCAGCACCCCCCGCGGCACAGATACGCAGTATTTT
TRBV5-1	TRBJ1-1	-	many	CASSSTGQTNTEAFF	TGCGCCAGCAGCTCCACCGGACAGACGAACACTGAAGCTTTCTTT
TRBV20-1	TRBJ2-4	TRBD2	-	CSAVRTSGNIQYF	TGCAGTGCTGTAAGGACTAGCGGAAACATTCAGTACTTC
TRBV14	TRBJ2-7	-	few	CASSQGSYYEQYF	TGTGCCAGCAGCCAAGGGAGCTATTACGAGCAGTACTTC
TRBV7-8	TRBJ2-3	-	few	CASSLVASAHTDTQYF	TGTGCCAGCAGCTTAGTGGCTAGCGCCCACACAGATACGCAGTATTTT
TRBV5-1	TRBJ2-7	-	many	CASSLDLTTGQYF	TGCGCCAGCAGCCTAGACTTAACTACGGGGCAGTACTTC
TRBV12-3/TRBV12-4	TRBJ2-3	-	many	CASSFGGGDGYF	TGTGCCAGCAGTTTTGGAGGCGGGGATGGGTATTTT
TRBV12-3/TRBV12-4	TRBJ1-1	-	many	CASGEMNTEAFF	TGTGCCAGCGGCGAGATGAACACTGAAGCTTTCTTT
TRBV7-2	TRBJ1-6	-	many	CASSITGFQSPLHF	TGTGCCAGCAGTATTACAGGGTTTCAATCACCCCTCCACTTT
TRBV6-2/TRBV6-3	TRBJ2-5	TRBD2	many	CASRRGGLQETQYF	TGTGCCAGCAGACGGGGGGGATTACAAGAGACCCAGTACTTC
TRBV12-3/TRBV12-4	TRBJ2-2	TRBD1	many	CASSLPLLAGGTGELFF	TGTGCCAGCAGTTTACCCCTCCTAGCAGGGGGTACCGGGGAGCTGTTTTTT
TRBV5-1	TRBJ2-1	-	-	CASSNGYDDNNEQFF	TGCGCCAGCAGCAACGGGTATGACGATAACAATGAGCAGTTCTTC
TRBV5-1	TRBJ2-7	-	many	CASSGMPGAGEQYF	TGCGCCAGCAGCGGGATGCCAGGGGCCGGCGAGCAGTACTTC
TRBV5-6	TRBJ2-4	TRBD1	many	CASSLPDRAEKSKNIQYF	TGTGCCAGCAGCTTACCGGACAGGGCCGAGAAAAGCAAAAACATTCAGTACTTC